The clone carrying this TCR beta chain has a handful of counts. The antigen is undetermined. The CDR3 covers 16 residues. V dropped 4 bases and J dropped 0 bases, with 12 bases sitting between them. Germline V CDR1 and CDR2: SNHLY, FYNNEI. These data are taken from a study of response to subunit inactivated influenza vaccine. Study-wide points: New T cells are recruited in small numbers by each seasonal influenza vaccination, according to the authors' suggestion.

Each CDR3 protein gets one entry after TCRdb re-called the RT-PCR reads with MiXCR. The data contain hundreds of thousands of distinct CDR3 sequences, 15% to 18% of them seen just once; the ten biggest clones take up 11%. The clonotype originates from a man aged 50-60 years who received an inactivated influenza vaccine. This specimen was PBMCs from blood, taken roughly 12 days after vaccination. The rearrangement links TRBV2 to TRBJ2-2; weak D call: TRBD1 (6 bases). The CDR3 here is CASSVAGTSNTGELFF. CDR3 coding DNA: TGTGCCAGCAGTGTGGCCGGGACATCGAACACCGGGGAGCTGTTTTTT.